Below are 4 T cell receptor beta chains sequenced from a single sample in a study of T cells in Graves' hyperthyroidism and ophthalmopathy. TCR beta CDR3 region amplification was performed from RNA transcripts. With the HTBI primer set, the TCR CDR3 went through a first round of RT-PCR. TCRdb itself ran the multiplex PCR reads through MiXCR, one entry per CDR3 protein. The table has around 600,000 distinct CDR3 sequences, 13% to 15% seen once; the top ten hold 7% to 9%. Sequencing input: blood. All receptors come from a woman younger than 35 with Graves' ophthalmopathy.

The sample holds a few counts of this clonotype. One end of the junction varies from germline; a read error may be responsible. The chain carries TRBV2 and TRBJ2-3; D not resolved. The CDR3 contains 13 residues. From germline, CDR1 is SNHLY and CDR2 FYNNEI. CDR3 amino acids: CATSESGLDTQYF. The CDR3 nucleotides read TGTGCCACCAGTGAGTCCGGTCTCGATACGCAGTATTTT.

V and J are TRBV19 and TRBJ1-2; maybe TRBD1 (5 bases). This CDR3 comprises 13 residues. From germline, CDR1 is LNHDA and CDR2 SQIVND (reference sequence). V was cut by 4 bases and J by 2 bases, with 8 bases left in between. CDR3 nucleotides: TGTGCCAGTAGTAATAAGGGGAACTATGGCTACACCTTC. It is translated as CASSNKGNYGYTF.

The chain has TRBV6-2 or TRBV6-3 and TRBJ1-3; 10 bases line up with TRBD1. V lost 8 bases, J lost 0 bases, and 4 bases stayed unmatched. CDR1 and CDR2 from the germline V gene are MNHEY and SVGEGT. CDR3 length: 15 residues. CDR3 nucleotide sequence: TGTGCCAGCGGGACAGGGGCCCTCTCTGGAAACACCATATATTTT. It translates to CASGTGALSGNTIYF.

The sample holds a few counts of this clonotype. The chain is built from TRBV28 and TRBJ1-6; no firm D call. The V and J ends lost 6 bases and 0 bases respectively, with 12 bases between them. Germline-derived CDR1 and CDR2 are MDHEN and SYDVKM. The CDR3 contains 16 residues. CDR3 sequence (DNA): TGTGCCAGCAGGTCGGCTTTCAGCTCCTATAATTCACCCCTCCACTTT. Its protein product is CASRSAFSSYNSPLHF.